This T cell receptor (beta chain) comes out of a study of T cell responses to AZD1222 COVID-19 vaccine. CDR1 is MNHEY and CDR2 is SMNVEV in the germline V gene (reference sequence). V lost 2 bases, J lost 0 bases, and 11 bases lay in between. This CDR3 is built from 15 residues. Assay used: immunoSEQ multiplex PCR; TCRdb lists only in-frame clones, some missing. The top ten hold approximately 4.5% of the sample, which has about 83,000 clones, around 89% seen once. This chain uses TRBV27 with TRBJ2-7; no firm D call. Sequenced here: peripheral blood, sampled on day 0 of MenACWY control vaccination. This clonotype was sampled from an adult in good health. The CDR3 is CASSLKAPSSYEQYF. CDR3 DNA sequence: TGTGCCAGCAGTTTAAAGGCGCCGAGCTCCTACGAGCAGTACTTC.